The 16 T cell receptor beta chains in this list originate from one sample, sequenced in a study of T cell responses to AZD1222 COVID-19 vaccine. Measured with immunoSEQ multiplex PCR; TCRdb has only the in-frame clones, and not every one. The repertoire holds over 70,000 clones, about 80% seen once, with 27% in the top ten. The sequencing used peripheral blood, collected 28 days after the second dose of the MenACWY control vaccine. The receptors here all came from an adult who received the MenACWY meningococcal vaccine as a control.

This clone was counted once. J is TRBJ2-1 and V is TRBV28; 8 nucleotides agree with TRBD2. The CDR3 length is 13 residues. J gave up 7 bases and V 6 bases, and 5 bases lay outside the gene matches. Germline V gives CDR1 MDHEN, CDR2 SYDVKM. CDR3 DNA sequence: TGTGCCAGCAGGGCTTCGGGGGGGAATGAGCAGTTCTTC. Its protein is CASRASGGNEQFF. Supplemented by reference TRBV28 and TRBJ2-1, the full variable domain reads DVKVTQSSRYLVKRTGEKVFLECVQDMDHENMFWYRQDPGLGLRLIYFSYDVKMKEKGDIPEGYSVSREKKERFSLILESASTNQTSMYLCASRASGGNEQFFGPGTRLTVL.

This clone was observed a single time. This chain uses TRBV2 with TRBJ2-3, with a weak D call TRBD2 (5 bases). V dropped 4 bases and J dropped 2 bases, with 10 bases sitting between them. The CDR3 contains 14 residues. The germline CDR1 and CDR2 sequences are SNHLY and FYNNEI. In nucleotides, the CDR3 is TGTGCCAGCAGTGTCCTCGGGAACACAGATACGCAGTATTTT. It is translated as CASSVLGNTDTQYF. Full variable domain (remainder filled in from reference TRBV2 and TRBJ2-3): EPEVTQTPSHQVTQMGQEVILRCVPISNHLYFYWYRQILGQKVEFLVSFYNNEISEKSEIFDDQFSVERPDGSNFTLKIRSTKLEDSAMYFCASSVLGNTDTQYFGPGTRLTVL.

J is TRBJ2-5 and V is TRBV3-1 (or the pseudogene TRBV3-2); either TRBD1 or TRBD2 may supply D (6 bases each). Germline CDR1 reads LGHDT; CDR2 reads YNNKEL (reference sequence). Trimming stripped 1 base from V and 4 bases from J, with 13 bases between. The CDR3 runs 15 residues. The chain's CDR3 is CASSQAFRGRETQYF. The CDR3 DNA sequence: TGTGCCAGCAGCCAAGCTTTCCGGGGGCGAGAGACCCAGTACTTC.

The chain is built from TRBV28 and TRBJ1-2; 8 nucleotides align to TRBD1. The V gene's germline CDR1 is MDHEN and CDR2 SYDVKM. The CDR3 runs to 16 residues. V was pared by 6 bases and J by 8 bases, with 17 bases of the junction left unmatched. DNA of the CDR3: TGTGCCAGCAGCCCTGGGACAGGACCTGACCTCTCCGGCTACACCTTC. This translates into CASSPGTGPDLSGYTF.

The chain recombines TRBV4-3 with TRBJ1-5; D is perhaps TRBD1 (6 bases). Germline CDR1 is LGHNA and CDR2 is YSLEER. V dropped 0 bases and J dropped 5 bases, with 11 bases sitting between them. There are 15 residues in the CDR3. The CDR3 DNA reads TGCGCCAGCAGCCAAGATACAGGGACTGATCAGCCCCAGCATTTT. Translating gives CASSQDTGTDQPQHF.

The chain recombines TRBV5-1 with TRBJ1-1; 9 bases line up with TRBD1. The J segment lost 3 bases and the V segment lost 4 bases, leaving 7 bases of the junction unmatched. The CDR3 has 15 amino acids. Per germline, CDR1 SGHRS and CDR2 YFSETQ. CDR3 protein: CASSEQGARDTEAFF. CDR3 DNA: TGCGCCAGCAGCGAACAGGGGGCGCGGGACACTGAAGCTTTCTTT.

The V and J genes are TRBV7-3 and TRBJ2-2; 11 bases align to TRBD2. Germline CDR1 and CDR2: SGHTA and FQGTGA. V was clipped by 5 bases and J by 0 bases; unmatched bases: 2. The CDR3 spans 16 residues. The CDR3 loop reads CASSTTSGANTGELFF. The DNA for the CDR3 is TGTGCCAGCAGCACGACTAGCGGGGCGAACACCGGGGAGCTGTTTTTT.

The chain combines TRBV11-1 with TRBJ1-2; a weak D match, TRBD1 (5 bases). Germline-derived CDR1 and CDR2 are SGHAT and FQDESV (reference sequence). This CDR3 region has 15 residues. Trimming left V 1 base short and J 6 bases short, with 15 bases between. CDR3 nucleotide sequence: TGTGCCAGCAGCTTAGGCGGACAACCCGCGGATGGCTACACCTTC. Its protein product is CASSLGGQPADGYTF.

This clone has a single count. The V call is TRBV6-1, the J call TRBJ2-1; 9 nucleotides line up with TRBD2. J gave up 4 bases and V 2 bases, and 9 bases lay outside the gene matches. This CDR3 has 17 residues. Germline V CDR1 and CDR2: MNHNS, SASEGT. In nucleotides, the CDR3 is TGTGCCAGCAGTGAAAGGATGGCGGGGGGGCCGTACAATGAGCAGTTCTTC. It translates to CASSERMAGGPYNEQFF.

The V gene is TRBV18, the J gene TRBJ2-1, with TRBD1 identical over 11 bases. Germline values: CDR1 KGHSH, CDR2 LQKENI. The V gene end was trimmed by 6 bases and the J gene end by 6 bases; junction bases not matched to a gene: 4. The CDR3 spans 14 residues. The CDR3, as DNA: TGTGCCAGCTCCCCCGGGACAGGGGGCAATGAGCAGTTCTTC. Amino acids: CASSPGTGGNEQFF. Full variable domain (rest looked up from reference TRBV18 and TRBJ2-1): NAGVMQNPRHLVRRRGQEARLRCSPMKGHSHVYWYRQLPEEGLKFMVYLQKENIIDESGMPKERFSAEFPKEGPSILRIQQVVRGDSAAYFCASSPGTGGNEQFFGPGTRLTVL.

The V and J genes are TRBV5-5 and TRBJ2-3, with D hard to call. This CDR3 has 13 residues. The V gene's germline CDR1 is SGHKS and CDR2 YYEKEE (reference sequence). Trimming took 3 bases from V and 2 from J, leaving 7 bases between them. The CDR3 here is CASSSLSTDTQYF. Written as DNA, the CDR3 is TGTGCCAGCAGCTCCTTATCCACAGATACGCAGTATTTT.

This chain joins TRBV7-8 and TRBJ1-1; possible D gene TRBD1, 5 bases. Germline CDR1 SGHVS, CDR2 FQNEAQ. With 5 bases removed from V and 1 base from J, the gap between germline ends came to 8 bases. The CDR3 totals 13 residues. The CDR3 is CASSMGPNTEAFF. CDR3 bases: TGTGCCAGCAGCATGGGACCGAACACTGAAGCTTTCTTT.

The chain combines TRBV20-1 with TRBJ2-1; D is unclear. The CDR3 runs 11 residues. Germline CDR1 and CDR2: DFQATT and SNEGSKA (reference sequence). V lost 0 bases, J lost 8 bases, and 5 bases lay in between. The CDR3 region is CSARDHDEQFF. The CDR3 DNA follows: TGCAGTGCTAGAGATCACGATGAGCAGTTCTTC.

The chain links TRBV13 to TRBJ2-5, with TRBD1 identical over 9 bases. The CDR3 loop spans 17 amino acids. Germline values: CDR1 PRHDT, CDR2 FYEKMQ (reference sequence). The trim removed 2 bases at V and 4 bases at J, leaving 11 bases unmatched. In DNA form, the CDR3 reads TGTGCCAGCAGCTTAAGTTCCGGGACAGGGAGGGGAGAGACCCAGTACTTC. This sequence encodes CASSLSSGTGRGETQYF.

Points on this clone: The same CDR3 can be traced to other DNA sequences in this sample. V is TRBV3-1 (or the pseudogene TRBV3-2) and J is TRBJ1-2; possibly TRBD1 for D (5 bases). The V and J ends lost 4 bases and 1 base respectively, with 7 bases between them. CDR3 size: 13 residues. Looked up from germline, CDR1 is LGHDT and CDR2 is YNNKEL (reference sequence). The CDR3 DNA reads as TGTGCCAGCAGCCCCCAGGGTAACTATGGCTACACCTTC. As protein: CASSPQGNYGYTF.

Only a few counts were recorded for this clone. The CDR3 DNA reads as TGTGCCAGCAGCTCCAGACAGGGTACGATGAACACTGAAGCTTTCTTT. Its translation: CASSSRQGTMNTEAFF. This chain connects TRBV5-8 to TRBJ1-1; 7 bases align to TRBD1. The germline gives CDR1 SGHTS, CDR2 YDEGEE. Trimming removed 3 bases from V and 0 bases from J; junction bases left unmatched: 8. The CDR3 extends over 16 amino acids.